This T cell receptor beta chain was documented in a study of blood T cell repertoires in COVID-19. Study in general: COVID-19 samples from acute and convalescent phases originated in the United States, Italy and Spain.

The CDR3 sequence is 16 residues long. Germline V gives CDR1 SEHNR, CDR2 FQNEAQ (reference sequence). V dropped 4 bases and J dropped 9; count of bases not matched to a gene: 14. Original processing methods: Estimated nucleated cell counts came from reference gene primer amplification. Profiling relied on immunoSEQ multiplex PCR, and the TCRdb table lists in-frame clones only, not all of them. V, J and clone size are those of that table, while D and trimming were read from the DNA. This sample has 310,000 or so clones, with 87% found just once. The sequence was collected from a man aged 50-60 years with active or convalescent COVID-19. V gene TRBV7-9 combines with J gene TRBJ1-5; 8 nucleotides align to TRBD1. What was sequenced was peripheral blood. The CDR3 DNA follows: TGTGCCAGCAGCTCCGGGGCCCAGGGGGCAGGGCGGCCCCAGCATTTT. Its protein is CASSSGAQGAGRPQHF.